Given below is one T cell receptor beta chain in context. Antigen unknown. Using RNA transcripts as the source, TCR beta CDR3 regions were amplified. The HTBI primer set served for first-round RT-PCR of the TCR CDR3. TCRdb re-analysed the multiplex PCR reads in MiXCR, keeping a single row per CDR3 protein. The table has 750,000 to 950,000 distinct CDR3 sequences, about 38% seen once. No ophthalmopathy progression within 18 months constituted stable Graves' hyperthyroidism. This entry is derived from a study of T cells in Graves' hyperthyroidism and ophthalmopathy. CDR1 is SQVTM, CDR2 ANQGSEA, per germline. This CDR3 is built from 13 residues. Trimming left V 5 bases short and J 3 bases short, with 13 bases between. Regarding the study as a whole: Ophthalmopathy was distinguished from stable hyperthyroidism by 13 V-J signatures.

Material for sequencing was blood. This TCR was sampled from a man between 18 and 29 years old with Graves' hyperthyroidism. The chain carries TRBV29-1 and TRBJ1-2; D is uncertain. The CDR3 region has the DNA TGCAGCGTTCAGAAGACCCGGGACTATGGCTACACCTTC. Its protein product is CSVQKTRDYGYTF.